Sequencing of this TCR beta chain was carried out in a study of TIL therapy for anti-PD-1-resistant metastatic lung cancer. Notes on the study in general: Treatment-naive, never-smoker and oncogene-addicted patients were overrepresented in this highly selected cohort.

Time point described: pre-treatment sample, taken before nivolumab and TIL therapy. The libraries were made with immunoSEQ v3. Only in-frame clones appear in the TCRdb table, and some are missing; sequencing was by immunoSEQ multiplex PCR. The sample gives more than 55,000 clones, 69% of which show up once; around 6.6% is in the top ten. The V gene lost 6 bases and the J gene lost 2 bases, with 1 base spanning the gap. This CDR3 has 10 amino acids. The germline V gene encodes CDR1 SGHVS and CDR2 FQNEAQ. Concerning this clone: Its specificity is unknown.

This clonotype was obtained from a person aged 25 to 79 with non-small cell lung cancer. Material: blood, obtained at baseline. This chain joins TRBV7-8 and TRBJ2-5; D unclear. The CDR3 loop reads CASSQETQYF. For the CDR3, the DNA is TGTGCCAGCAGTCAAGAGACCCAGTACTTC.